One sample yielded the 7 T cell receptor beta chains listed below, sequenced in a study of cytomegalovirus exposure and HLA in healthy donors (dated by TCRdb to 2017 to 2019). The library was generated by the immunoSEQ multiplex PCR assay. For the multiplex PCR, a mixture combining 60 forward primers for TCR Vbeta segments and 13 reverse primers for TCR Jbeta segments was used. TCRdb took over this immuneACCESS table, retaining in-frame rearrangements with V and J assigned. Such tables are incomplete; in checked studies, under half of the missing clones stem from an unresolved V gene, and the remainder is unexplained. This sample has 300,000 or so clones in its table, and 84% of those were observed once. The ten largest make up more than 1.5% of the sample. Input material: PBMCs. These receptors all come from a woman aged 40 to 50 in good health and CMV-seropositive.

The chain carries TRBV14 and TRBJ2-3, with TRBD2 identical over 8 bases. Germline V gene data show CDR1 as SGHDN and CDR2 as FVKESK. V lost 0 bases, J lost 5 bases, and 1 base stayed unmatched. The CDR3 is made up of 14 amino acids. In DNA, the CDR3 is TGTGCCAGCAGCCAAGATCTAGCGGGAGATACGCAGTATTTT. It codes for CASSQDLAGDTQYF. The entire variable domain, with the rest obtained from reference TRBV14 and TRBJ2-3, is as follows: EAGVTQFPSHSVIEKGQTVTLRCDPISGHDNLYWYRRVMGKEIKFLLHFVKESKQDESGMPNNRFLAERTGGTYSTLKVQPAELEDSGVYFCASSQDLAGDTQYFGPGTRLTVL.

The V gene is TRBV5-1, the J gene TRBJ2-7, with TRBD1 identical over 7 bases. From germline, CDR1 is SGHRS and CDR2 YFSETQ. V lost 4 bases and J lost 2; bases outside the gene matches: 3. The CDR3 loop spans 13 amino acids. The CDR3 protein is CASSKGQPYEQYF. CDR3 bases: TGCGCCAGCAGCAAGGGACAGCCCTACGAGCAGTACTTC.

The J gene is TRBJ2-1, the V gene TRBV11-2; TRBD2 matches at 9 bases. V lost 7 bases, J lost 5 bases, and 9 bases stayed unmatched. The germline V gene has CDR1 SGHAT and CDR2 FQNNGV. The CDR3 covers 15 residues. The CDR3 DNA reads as TGTGCCAGCACCGAGACGGCTAGCGGGAACAATGAGCAGTTCTTC. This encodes CASTETASGNNEQFF.

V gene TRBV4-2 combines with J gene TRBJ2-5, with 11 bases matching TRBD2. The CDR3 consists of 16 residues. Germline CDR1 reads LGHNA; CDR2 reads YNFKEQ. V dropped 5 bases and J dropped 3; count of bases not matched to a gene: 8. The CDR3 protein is CASSGSSGRAKETQYF. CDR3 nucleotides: TGTGCCAGCAGCGGTAGTAGCGGGAGGGCCAAAGAGACCCAGTACTTC.

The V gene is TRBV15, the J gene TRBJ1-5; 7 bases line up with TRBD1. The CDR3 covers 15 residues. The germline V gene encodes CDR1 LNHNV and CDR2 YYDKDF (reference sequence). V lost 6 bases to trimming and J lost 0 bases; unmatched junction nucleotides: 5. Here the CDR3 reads CATSRTGFSNQPQHF. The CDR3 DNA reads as TGTGCCACCAGTAGGACAGGATTTAGCAATCAGCCCCAGCATTTT.

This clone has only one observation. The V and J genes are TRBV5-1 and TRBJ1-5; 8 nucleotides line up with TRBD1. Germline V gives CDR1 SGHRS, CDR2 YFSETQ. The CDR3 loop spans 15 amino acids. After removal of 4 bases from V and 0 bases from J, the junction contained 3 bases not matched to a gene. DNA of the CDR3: TGCGCCAGCAGCATGACAGGGGATAGCAATCAGCCCCAGCATTTT. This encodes CASSMTGDSNQPQHF. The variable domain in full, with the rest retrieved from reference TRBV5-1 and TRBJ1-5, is KAGVTQTPRYLIKTRGQQVTLSCSPISGHRSVSWYQQTPGQGLQFLFEYFSETQRNKGNFPGRFSGRQFSNSRSEMNVSTLELGDSALYLCASSMTGDSNQPQHFGDGTRLSIL.

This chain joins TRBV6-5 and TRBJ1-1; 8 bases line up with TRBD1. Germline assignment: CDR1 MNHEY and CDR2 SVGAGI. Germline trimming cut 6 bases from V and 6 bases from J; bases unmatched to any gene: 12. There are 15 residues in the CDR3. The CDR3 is CASSHFPDRDPEAFF. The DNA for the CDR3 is TGTGCCAGCAGCCACTTCCCGGACAGGGACCCTGAAGCTTTCTTT.